A selection of T cell receptor beta chains follows, all from one sample in a study of cytomegalovirus exposure and HLA in healthy donors. Method: immunoSEQ multiplex PCR; TCRdb's copy keeps in-frame clones and lacks some. In all, the sample yields 29,000 or so clones. The sequenced sample consisted of PBMCs. The receptors stem from a young man in good health and CMV-seronegative. CDR3s include the opening cysteine and the closing phenylalanine or tryptophan. The D gene is left open where the match is weak.

j_call | d_call | v_call | cdr3_aa | cdr3_nt
TRBJ2-1 | NA | TRBV27 | CASSLSAGSSSYNEQFF | TGTGCCAGCAGTTTATCTGCGGGATCAAGCTCCTACAATGAGCAGTTCTTC
TRBJ2-1 | TRBD1 | TRBV11-3 | CASSVRRQGDNEQFF | TGTGCCAGCAGCGTCCGCAGACAGGGGGACAATGAGCAGTTCTTC
TRBJ2-1 | NA | TRBV6-5 | CASNYGGTWNNEQFF | TGTGCCAGCAACTACGGGGGAACTTGGAACAATGAGCAGTTCTTC
TRBJ1-2 | NA | TRBV6-5 | CASSYDWGESGGYTF | TGTGCCAGCAGTTACGACTGGGGGGAATCAGGTGGCTACACCTTC
TRBJ2-2 | TRBD2 | TRBV7-2 | CASSEPGLAAVGELFF | TGTGCCAGCAGCGAACCGGGACTAGCTGCAGTCGGGGAGCTGTTTTTT
TRBJ1-1 | TRBD1 | TRBV28 | CASSLWGQEAFF | TGTGCCAGCAGTTTATGGGGACAGGAAGCTTTCTTT
TRBJ1-4 | NA | TRBV23-1 | CASSQSDRRRTNEKLFF | TGCGCCAGCAGTCAATCCGACAGGCGGCGCACTAATGAAAAACTGTTTTTT
TRBJ2-1 | TRBD2 | TRBV2 | CASSDIREGLFF | TGTGCCAGCAGTGATATACGGGAGGGGCTGTTCTTC
TRBJ1-2 | NA | TRBV6-5 | CASSYVARGGYGYTF | TGTGCCAGCAGTTACGTGGCTCGCGGGGGGTATGGCTACACCTTC
TRBJ1-5 | NA | TRBV7-6 | CASSLVDQPQHF | TGTGCCAGCAGCTTAGTAGATCAGCCCCAGCATTTT
TRBJ2-7 | TRBD1 | TRBV7-9 | CASSPGQGGQYF | TGTGCCAGCAGCCCCGGACAGGGGGGGCAGTACTTC
TRBJ1-5 | NA | TRBV6-1 | CASSDNRAQGPQHF | TGTGCCAGCAGTGATAATAGGGCCCAGGGGCCCCAGCATTTT
TRBJ2-1 | NA | TRBV4-2 | CASSQVQGSSYNEQFF | TGTGCCAGCAGCCAAGTTCAGGGAAGCTCCTACAATGAGCAGTTCTTC
TRBJ2-1 | NA | TRBV9 | CASSRDSYNEQFF | TGTGCCAGCAGCCGGGACTCGTACAATGAGCAGTTCTTC
TRBJ2-3 | TRBD2 | TRBV9 | CASSAYSRGGQDTQYF | TGTGCCAGCAGCGCCTACTCGCGGGGGGGCCAGGATACGCAGTATTTT
TRBJ1-2 | NA | TRBV5-6 | CASSLVQGFYGYTF | TGTGCCAGCAGCTTGGTACAGGGTTTCTATGGCTACACCTTC
TRBJ2-2 | TRBD2 | TRBV5-4 | CASSNSGRATGELFF | TGTGCCAGCAGCAACAGCGGGAGGGCCACCGGGGAGCTGTTTTTT
TRBJ2-3 | NA | TRBV5-1 | CASSLDGGRTDTQYF | TGCGCCAGCAGCTTGGACGGAGGGCGGACAGATACGCAGTATTTT
TRBJ1-6 | NA | TRBV30 | CAWSQNSPLHF | TGTGCCTGGAGTCAAAATTCACCCCTCCACTTT
TRBJ1-1 | TRBD1 | TRBV18 | CASSPGQAGVTEAFF | TGTGCCAGCTCACCGGGACAGGCAGGGGTCACTGAAGCTTTCTTT
TRBJ2-7 | NA | TRBV6-1 | CASSAEGPTYEQYF | TGTGCCAGCAGTGCGGAGGGTCCAACCTACGAGCAGTACTTC
TRBJ1-6 | TRBD1 | TRBV6-1 | CAAERTGSDSPLHF | TGTGCCGCGGAGAGGACAGGGAGTGATTCACCCCTCCACTTT
TRBJ2-1 | NA | TRBV4-1 | CASSQGRGLDEQFF | TGCGCCAGCAGCCAGGGCCGTGGGTTGGATGAGCAGTTCTTC
TRBJ2-7 | NA | TRBV6-1 | CASSEGTSRYEQYF | TGTGCCAGCAGTGAAGGGACATCCAGGTACGAGCAGTACTTC
TRBJ1-1 | NA | TRBV18 | CASSRGGVSPEAFF | TGTGCCAGCTCACGGGGGGGCGTCAGCCCTGAAGCTTTCTTT